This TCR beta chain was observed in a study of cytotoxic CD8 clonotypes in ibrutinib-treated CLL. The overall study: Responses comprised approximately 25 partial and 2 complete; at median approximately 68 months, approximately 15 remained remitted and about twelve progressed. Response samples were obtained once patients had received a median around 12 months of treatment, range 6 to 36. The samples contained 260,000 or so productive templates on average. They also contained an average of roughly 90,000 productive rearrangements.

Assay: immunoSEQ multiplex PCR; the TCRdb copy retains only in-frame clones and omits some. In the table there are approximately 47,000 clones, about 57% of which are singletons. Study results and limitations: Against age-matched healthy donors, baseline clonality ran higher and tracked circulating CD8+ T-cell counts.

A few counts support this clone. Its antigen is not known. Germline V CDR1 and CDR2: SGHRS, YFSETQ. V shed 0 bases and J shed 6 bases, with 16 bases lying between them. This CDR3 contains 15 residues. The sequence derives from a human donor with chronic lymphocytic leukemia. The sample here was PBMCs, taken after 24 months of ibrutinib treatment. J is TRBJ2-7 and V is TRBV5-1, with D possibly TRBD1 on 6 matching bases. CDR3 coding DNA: TGCGCCAGCAGCTTGGCCGGGCCAGGGGATACCGAGCAGTACTTC. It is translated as CASSLAGPGDTEQYF. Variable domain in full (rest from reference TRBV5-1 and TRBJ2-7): KAGVTQTPRYLIKTRGQQVTLSCSPISGHRSVSWYQQTPGQGLQFLFEYFSETQRNKGNFPGRFSGRQFSNSRSEMNVSTLELGDSALYLCASSLAGPGDTEQYFGPGTRLTVT.